This T cell receptor (beta chain) derives from a study of memory CD4+ T cells and cytomegalovirus serostatus. Generated by immunoSEQ multiplex PCR, the TCRdb table keeps only in-frame clones and is missing some. Of about 100,000 clones listed, 80% are singletons. The CDR3 contains 15 residues. The germline CDR1 and CDR2 sequences are SEHNR and FQNEAQ (reference sequence). Trimming at V came to 5 bases and at J to 8 bases, leaving 13 bases not matched to a gene. Single viable CD3+CD4+CD8-CD45RO+ cells were sorted as the memory CD4+ T cells. The V and J genes are TRBV7-9 and TRBJ1-2; 8 bases are shared with TRBD1. Sample: memory CD4+ T cells from blood. This clonotype was sampled from an adult in good health and CMV-seropositive. The CDR3 protein is CASSPGGQGRSGYTF. CDR3 sequence (DNA): TGTGCCAGCAGCCCCGGTGGACAGGGAAGGAGCGGCTACACCTTC.